The 11 T cell receptor beta chains below all came from one sample that was sequenced in a study of beta chain features in type 1 diabetes. Points from the study as a whole: A moderate, significant TCRB CDR3 shortening appeared in type 1 diabetes across four CD4+ subsets.

The authors reverse transcribed all of the isolated RNA, so sequencing captured expressed TCRB transcripts. The method was immunoSEQ multiplex PCR; TCRdb's version includes in-frame clones alone and lacks a portion of them. The table includes hundreds of thousands of clones, about an eighth detected once. What these receptors recognize is not known. Sample: naive CD4+ T cells from blood. These receptors all stem from a man aged 18 to 30 with type 1 diabetes.

The chain uses TRBV5-6 and TRBJ2-1; 12 positions match TRBD1. The germline V gene has CDR1 SGHDT and CDR2 YYEEEE. V trimming: 1 base; J trimming: 8 bases; junction bases outside the gene matches: 4. The CDR3 loop spans 15 amino acids. DNA of the CDR3: TGTGCCAGCAGCTTGCCGGGACAGGGGGCCGATGAGCAGTTCTTC. Translating it yields CASSLPGQGADEQFF.

This sequence joins TRBV18 and TRBJ1-2, with D possibly TRBD1 on 5 matching bases. The germline gives CDR1 KGHSH, CDR2 LQKENI. The length of the CDR3 is 16 residues. Trimming pared 2 bases from V and 4 bases from J, leaving 17 bases between. The CDR3 coding sequence is TGTGCCAGCTCACCAAGTTACGCAGGGCGGATCTATGGCTACACCTTC. Protein sequence: CASSPSYAGRIYGYTF.

The rearrangement joins TRBV11-2 to TRBJ2-5; perhaps TRBD2 as D (5 bases). This CDR3 spans 13 amino acids. Trimming pared 1 base from V and 7 bases from J, leaving 10 bases between. Germline values: CDR1 SGHAT, CDR2 FQNNGV. CDR3 region: CASSLVTSRTQYF. CDR3 sequence (DNA): TGTGCCAGCAGCTTAGTAACTAGTAGGACCCAGTACTTC.

Comments on this clone: Different DNA sequences within this sample yield the same CDR3. The CDR3 sequence is CSVGGLNTEAFF. The DNA for the CDR3 is TGCAGCGTTGGTGGTTTGAACACTGAAGCTTTCTTT. The chain recombines TRBV29-1 with TRBJ1-1; D is ambiguous. Germline lookup yields CDR1 SQVTM and CDR2 ANQGSEA. Trimming removed 4 bases at V and 0 bases at J, with 6 bases between. The CDR3 runs 12 residues.

V usage is TRBV28 and J usage is TRBJ2-7; no firm D call. In germline, CDR1 is MDHEN, CDR2 SYDVKM. Trimming removed 5 bases at V and 0 bases at J, with 5 bases between. The CDR3 consists of 12 residues. For the CDR3, the DNA is TGTGCCAGCAGTGGGTTCTCCTACGAGCAGTACTTC. Protein sequence: CASSGFSYEQYF.

This clone was picked up a small number of times. The chain uses TRBV6-6 and TRBJ2-7; 9 bases agree with TRBD1. This CDR3 comprises 12 residues. Germline lookup yields CDR1 MNHNY and CDR2 SVGAGI (reference sequence). With V trimmed by 6 bases and J by 3 bases, 0 bases remained unmatched. Written as DNA, the CDR3 is TGTGCCAGCAGGGACAGGGGCTACGAGCAGTACTTC. This gives the protein CASRDRGYEQYF.

This clone was counted only a few times. The chain's CDR3 is CAWSGTSPSAYEQYF. DNA for the CDR3: TGTGCCTGGAGTGGGACTTCTCCCTCCGCCTACGAGCAGTACTTC. V is TRBV30 and J is TRBJ2-7; TRBD2 is a possible D gene (5 bases). Germline values: CDR1 GTSNPN, CDR2 SVGIG (reference sequence). CDR3 length: 15 amino acids. Trimming removed 1 base at V and 2 bases at J, with 15 bases between.

This chain links TRBV7-9 with TRBJ1-2, with D perhaps matching TRBD1 (5 bases). Germline V gene data show CDR1 as SEHNR and CDR2 as FQNEAQ (reference sequence). The CDR3 spans 12 residues. V lost 11 bases and J lost 4, with 14 bases in between. The CDR3 here is CASGTGGYGYTF. Here the CDR3 DNA reads TGTGCCTCAGGGACGGGAGGCTATGGCTACACCTTC. Full variable domain (outside the CDR3, taken from reference TRBV7-9 and TRBJ1-2): DTGVSQNPRHKITKRGQNVTFRCDPISEHNRLYWYRQTLGQGPEFLTYFQNEAQLEKSRLLSDRFSAERPKGSFSTLEIQRTEQGDSAMYLCASGTGGYGYTFGSGTRLTVV.

This clone was seen only a few times. The J gene is TRBJ2-5, the V gene TRBV15; D not certain. CDR1 LNHNV and CDR2 YYDKDF come from the germline V gene (reference sequence). The V and J ends lost 4 bases and 0 bases respectively, with 18 bases between them. The CDR3 covers 17 residues. CDR3 in amino acids: CATSTNQGPLYQETQYF. CDR3 nucleotides: TGTGCCACCAGCACCAATCAAGGACCTTTGTACCAAGAGACCCAGTACTTC.

The chain employs TRBV7-9 and TRBJ2-2; D ambiguous. The V gene lost 1 base and the J gene lost 6 bases, with 9 bases spanning the gap. The germline CDR1 and CDR2 sequences are SEHNR and FQNEAQ (reference sequence). The CDR3 is 14 residues long. As DNA, the CDR3 is TGTGCCAGCAGCTTAGGGCGGTGGGCCGGGGAGCTGTTTTTT. It yields the protein CASSLGRWAGELFF.

This clone showed up just a few times. V gene TRBV30 combines with J gene TRBJ2-1; TRBD1 aligns across 8 bases. The CDR3 loop spans 14 amino acids. The germline gives CDR1 GTSNPN, CDR2 SVGIG (reference sequence). The J segment lost 1 base and the V segment lost 5 bases, leaving 4 bases of the junction unmatched. CDR3 in DNA: TGTGCCTGGGGAACAGGGGGGTCCTACAATGAGCAGTTCTTC. This codes for CAWGTGGSYNEQFF.